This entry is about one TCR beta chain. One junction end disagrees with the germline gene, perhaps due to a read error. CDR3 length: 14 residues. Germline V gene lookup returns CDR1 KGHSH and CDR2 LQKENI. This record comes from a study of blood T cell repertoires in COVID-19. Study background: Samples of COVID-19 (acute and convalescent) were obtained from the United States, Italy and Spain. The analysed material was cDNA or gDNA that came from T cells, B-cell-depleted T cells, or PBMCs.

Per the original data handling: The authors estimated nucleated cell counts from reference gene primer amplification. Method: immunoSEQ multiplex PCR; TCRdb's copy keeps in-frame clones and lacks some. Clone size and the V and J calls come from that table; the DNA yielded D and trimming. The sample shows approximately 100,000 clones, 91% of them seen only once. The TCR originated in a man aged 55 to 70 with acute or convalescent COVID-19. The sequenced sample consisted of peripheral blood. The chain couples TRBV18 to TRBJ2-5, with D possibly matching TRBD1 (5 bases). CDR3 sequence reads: CASSPRQGLETQYF. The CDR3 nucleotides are TGTGCCAGCTCCCCACGCCAGGGTCTTGAGACCCAGTACTTC.